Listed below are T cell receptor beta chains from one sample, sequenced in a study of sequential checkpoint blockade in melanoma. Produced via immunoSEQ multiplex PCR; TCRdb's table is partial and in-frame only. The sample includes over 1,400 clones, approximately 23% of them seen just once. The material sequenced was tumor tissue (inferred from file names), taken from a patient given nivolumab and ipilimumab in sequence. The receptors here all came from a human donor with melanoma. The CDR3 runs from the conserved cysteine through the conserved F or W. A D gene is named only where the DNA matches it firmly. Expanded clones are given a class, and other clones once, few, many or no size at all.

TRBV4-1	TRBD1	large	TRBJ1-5	TGCGCCAGCAGCCAAACCAGACAGGGAGGCAATCAGCCCCAGCATTTT	CASSQTRQGGNQPQHF
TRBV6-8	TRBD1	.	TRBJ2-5	TGTGCCGCACAGGGGGCAGGTGAGACCCAGTACTTC	CAAQGAGETQYF
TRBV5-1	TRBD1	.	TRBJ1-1	TGCGCCAGCAGCTTGGGGGACAGGGCGAACACTGAAGCTTTCTTT	CASSLGDRANTEAFF
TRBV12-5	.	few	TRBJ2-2	TGTGCCAGCCACCCCCACGGACTTGGGCTCGGGGAGCTGTTTTTT	CASHPHGLGLGELFF
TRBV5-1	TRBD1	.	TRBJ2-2	TGCGCCAGCAGCCTCCTCAGGGGGCGAGACACCGGGGAGCTGTTTTTT	CASSLLRGRDTGELFF
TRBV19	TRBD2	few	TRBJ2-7	TGTGCCAGTAGTATAGGCCCCGCGGGAGCCTACGAGCAGTACTTC	CASSIGPAGAYEQYF
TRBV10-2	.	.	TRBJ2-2	TGCGCCAGCAGAAACGGGGGGAACACCGGGGAGCTGTTTTTT	CASRNGGNTGELFF
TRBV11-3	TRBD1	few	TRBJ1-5	TGTGCCAGCAGCTTAGTGGACAGGGTAGGTCAGCCCCAGCATTTT	CASSLVDRVGQPQHF
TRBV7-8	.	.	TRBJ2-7	TGTGCCAGCAGCGCGGGACGGACCTACGAGCAGTACTTC	CASSAGRTYEQYF
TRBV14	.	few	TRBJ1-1	TGTGCCAGCAGCCAACAGGGTAGCACTGAAGCTTTCTTT	CASSQQGSTEAFF
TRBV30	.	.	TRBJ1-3	TGTGCCTGGAGGGGTGACAGGTCTGGGCGCACCATATATTTT	CAWRGDRSGRTIYF